This is a list of T cell receptor beta chains from one sample in a study of cytomegalovirus exposure and HLA in healthy donors. Measured with immunoSEQ multiplex PCR; TCRdb has only the in-frame clones, and not every one. The data contain under 95,000 clones, about 76% of them singletons. The source material was PBMCs. The receptors shown here come from a woman aged 40-49 years in good health and CMV-seropositive. The CDR3 runs from the conserved cysteine through the conserved F or W. Fields, in order: clone size, J gene, D gene, V gene, CDR3 DNA, CDR3 protein. A D gene is named only where the DNA matches it firmly. Part of the rows lack a size; the others show once, few, many or a class for expanded clones.

- TRBJ2-7 - TRBV5-4 TGTGCCAGCAGCCATCGGGTAGATACCTACGAGCAGTACTTC CASSHRVDTYEQYF
- TRBJ1-2 - TRBV7-2 TGTGCCAGCAGTCTGACCCAGGCCGCGGGCTACACCTTC CASSLTQAAGYTF
once TRBJ2-7 TRBD2 TRBV6-5 TGTGCCAGCAGGACCGGGACTAGCGCTTACGAGCAGTACTTC CASRTGTSAYEQYF
- TRBJ2-5 TRBD2 TRBV27 TGTGCCAGCAGTCCGCGGGATAGCGGGCAAGAGACCCAGTACTTC CASSPRDSGQETQYF
few TRBJ2-7 - TRBV6-5 TGTGCCAGCAGCCGCCCACAGGGCCGCCACGAGCAGTACTTC CASSRPQGRHEQYF
- TRBJ1-1 - TRBV6-4 TGTGCCAGCCGCCGGGAGGAGAACACTGAAGCTTTCTTT CASRREENTEAFF
- TRBJ1-2 TRBD1 TRBV7-9 TGTGCCAGCAGCTTACCAGGGGGCGGCTACACCTTC CASSLPGGGYTF
once TRBJ2-7 TRBD1 TRBV6-1 TGTGCCAGCAGTGAAAGCCCCAGGGGGCCCTACGAGCAGTACTTC CASSESPRGPYEQYF
- TRBJ2-6 - TRBV6-5 TGTGCCAGCAGTTACAACAGGGTCGCAGGGGCCAACGTCCTGACTTTC CASSYNRVAGANVLTF
- TRBJ1-2 - TRBV27 TGTGCCAGCAGTTTTGAGGGGGGGATCTATGGCTACACCTTC CASSFEGGIYGYTF
- TRBJ2-2 - TRBV5-1 TGCGCCAGCAGCTTGGCTACAGGGTATATCGGGGAGCTGTTTTTT CASSLATGYIGELFF
- TRBJ1-4 TRBD1 TRBV2 TGTGCCAGCAGAGACCAGACAGGGGGGGAAAAACTGTTTTTT CASRDQTGGEKLFF
- TRBJ2-1 - TRBV25-1 TGTGCCAGCAGTGAAGGTGACTATCTTGTCAATGAGCAGTTCTTC CASSEGDYLVNEQFF
few TRBJ1-4 - TRBV2 TGTGCCAGCAGTGATTCAGGCGAAAAACTGTTTTTT CASSDSGEKLFF
few TRBJ1-2 TRBD1 TRBV7-9 TGTGCCAGCAGCCCTGGACAGGGGGCAGGGCGAGGCTACACCTTC CASSPGQGAGRGYTF
- TRBJ2-1 - TRBV6-5 TGTGCCAGCAGTTCGCTGATGGGCGGGAATGAGCAGTTCTTC CASSSLMGGNEQFF
- TRBJ2-4 TRBD2 TRBV6-5 TGTGCCAGCAGTTACTCGACTAGCGGGAGTTACATTCAGTACTTC CASSYSTSGSYIQYF
- TRBJ2-1 - TRBV5-1 TGCGCCAGCAGCTTGGAAACAGCCTCCTACAATGAGCAGTTCTTC CASSLETASYNEQFF
- TRBJ1-4 - TRBV6-1 TGTGCCAGCAGTCAAGGGAGGGTAGCTAATGAAAAACTGTTTTTT CASSQGRVANEKLFF
once TRBJ2-1 TRBD2 TRBV18 TGTGCCAGCTCACCTCGGGGGGGTAACAATGAGCAGTTCTTC CASSPRGGNNEQFF
- TRBJ2-3 - TRBV4-3 TGCGCCAGCAGCCAAGGGTCGGGAGCTAGCACAGATACGCAGTATTTT CASSQGSGASTDTQYF
few TRBJ2-1 TRBD2 TRBV6-6 TGTGCCAGCAGACCCCTAGCGGCCCTACGCAATGAGCAGTTCTTC CASRPLAALRNEQFF
once TRBJ2-1 TRBD1 TRBV6-4 TGTGCCAGCAGTAGGGAGGACAGGGGGGATGAGCAGTTCTTC CASSREDRGDEQFF
once TRBJ2-6 - TRBV30 TGTGCCTGGAGGCGGACTGGGGCCAACGTCCTGACTTTC CAWRRTGANVLTF
- TRBJ2-5 - TRBV29-1 TGCAGCGTTGATTCAGTGGGCCGGGAGACCCAGTACTTC CSVDSVGRETQYF
- TRBJ1-2 TRBD1 TRBV2 TGTGCCAGCAGCGCCCCCGGGACAGGGGATGCTAACTATGGCTACACCTTC CASSAPGTGDANYGYTF
- TRBJ2-1 TRBD2 TRBV4-3 TGCGCCAGCAGCCAAGCAATAGCGGGAGCTTTTGAGCAGTTCTTC CASSQAIAGAFEQFF
- TRBJ2-3 TRBD2 TRBV27 TGTGCCAGCAGTCGGTACGTGCTAGCGGGAGGAGGGACAGATACGCAGTATTTT CASSRYVLAGGGTDTQYF
- TRBJ2-2 TRBD1 TRBV6-5 TGTGCCAGCAGTTACCTAGACAGGGCGAACACCGGGGAGCTGTTTTTT CASSYLDRANTGELFF
once TRBJ1-2 - TRBV28 TGTGCCAGCAGTACGGACGGGGGGAAGGTCTATGGCTACACCTTC CASSTDGGKVYGYTF
- TRBJ1-2 TRBD1 TRBV2 TGTGCCAGCAGTGACTCAGGGGGCGGCTATGGCTACACCTTC CASSDSGGGYGYTF
- TRBJ2-1 - TRBV5-1 TGCGCCAGCAGCTTGGAGAGGAGCTCCTACAATGAGCAGTTCTTC CASSLERSSYNEQFF
- TRBJ1-2 TRBD1 TRBV6-5 TGTGCCAGCAGCCCAGACAGGGGTTATGGCTACACCTTC CASSPDRGYGYTF
- TRBJ2-7 TRBD1 TRBV6-1 TGTGCCAGCAGTGATATGGGGACAGGGTCTTCGGAGCAGTACTTC CASSDMGTGSSEQYF
- TRBJ1-1 TRBD1 TRBV7-2 TGTGCCAGCAGCTTAGTTTCCCCTGGCAGGGGGCCTGCAGCTTTCTTT CASSLVSPGRGPAAFF
- TRBJ2-3 - TRBV9 TGTGCCAGCAGCGTAGACAGGACATCGGCAGATACGCAGTATTTT CASSVDRTSADTQYF